This T cell receptor (beta chain) was profiled in a study of OX40 agonist ivuxolimab in advanced cancers. Study background: Patient treatment consisted of intravenous ivuxolimab administration every 2 weeks at 0.01 to 10 mg/kg.

Trimming at V came to 2 bases and at J to 8 bases, leaving 9 bases not matched to a gene. Germline V lookup: CDR1 SGDLS, CDR2 YYNGEE. This CDR3 contains 14 residues. Assay used: immunoSEQ multiplex PCR; TCRdb lists only in-frame clones, some missing. The table includes more than 60,000 clones, about 81% detected once. The TCR originated in an adult with an advanced solid tumor such as melanoma, head and neck, liver or kidney cancer. Sequenced material: CD4+ or CD8+ T cells sorted from blood, taken in a trial of the OX40 agonist ivuxolimab. The chain couples TRBV9 to TRBJ1-2, with 7 positions matching TRBD1. CDR3 region: CASSVASDRDGYTF. CDR3 in DNA: TGTGCCAGCAGCGTCGCCAGCGACAGGGACGGCTACACCTTC. The full variable domain, rest sourced from reference TRBV9 and TRBJ1-2, is DSGVTQTPKHLITATGQRVTLRCSPRSGDLSVYWYQQSLDQGLQFLIQYYNGEERAKGNILERFSAQQFPDLHSELNLSSLELGDSALYFCASSVASDRDGYTFGSGTRLTVV.